This entry lists 19 T cell receptor beta chains sequenced from one sample in a study of cytomegalovirus exposure and HLA in healthy donors. Amplification used 60 Vbeta primers and 13 Jbeta primers. Some clones are missing from TCRdb's copy, which holds only in-frame ones; the method was immunoSEQ multiplex PCR. This table has under 200,000 clones, around 68% appearing once. Sequences were obtained from PBMCs. The receptors were sampled from a woman aged 35 to 49 in good health and CMV-seropositive.

The J gene is TRBJ2-7, the V gene TRBV10-3; 7 bases are a match to TRBD1. Trimming at V came to 0 bases and at J to 3 bases, leaving 2 bases not matched to a gene. The CDR3 is made up of 14 amino acids. The germline CDR1 and CDR2 sequences are ENHRY and SYGVKD. The CDR3 DNA reads TGTGCCATCAGTGAGTCGACAGGGATCTACGAGCAGTACTTC. It specifies CAISESTGIYEQYF.

The V gene is TRBV7-6, the J gene TRBJ2-3; D gene unclear. The V and J ends lost 6 bases and 3 bases respectively, with 16 bases between them. Germline V lookup: CDR1 SGHVS, CDR2 FNYEAQ. The CDR3 loop spans 15 amino acids. The CDR3 sequence is CASSPFPETTDTQYF. CDR3 nucleotides: TGTGCCAGCAGTCCGTTTCCCGAGACTACAGATACGCAGTATTTT.

J is TRBJ2-3 and V is TRBV27; 12 bases map to TRBD2. Per germline, CDR1 MNHEY and CDR2 SMNVEV (reference sequence). The CDR3 loop spans 16 amino acids. V shed 3 bases and J 5 bases; nucleotides not matched to a gene: 6. The CDR3 sequence: CASSFLAGGRKDTQYF. The CDR3 region has the DNA TGTGCCAGCAGTTTCCTAGCGGGGGGGCGTAAAGATACGCAGTATTTT.

The rearrangement joins TRBV19 to TRBJ1-1, with a tentative D call TRBD1 (5 bases). The CDR3 runs 13 residues. CDR1 LNHDA and CDR2 SQIVND come from the germline V gene (reference sequence). V lost 7 bases, J lost 0 bases, and 9 bases lay in between. The CDR3 DNA sequence: TGTGCCAGTACAAGACAGCTGAACACTGAAGCTTTCTTT. Protein: CASTRQLNTEAFF.

As DNA, the CDR3 is TGTGCCAGCAGCTCCCCAGGGGGGCGGAACACTGAAGCTTTCTTT. It translates to CASSSPGGRNTEAFF. The rearrangement joins TRBV5-4 to TRBJ1-1; TRBD1 matches at 7 bases. With V trimmed by 3 bases and J by 1 base, 6 bases remained unmatched. This CDR3 is built from 15 residues. Per germline, CDR1 SGHNT and CDR2 YYREEE (reference sequence).

The rearrangement links TRBV28 to TRBJ2-4, with TRBD1 matching 10 bases. Germline V gene data show CDR1 as MDHEN and CDR2 as SYDVKM. CDR3 length: 17 residues. J gave up 0 bases and V 4 bases, and 6 bases lay outside the gene matches. CDR3 residues: CASSSAGQGIAKNIQYF. Here the CDR3 DNA reads TGTGCCAGCAGTTCGGCGGGACAGGGGATAGCCAAAAACATTCAGTACTTC.

With regard to this clone: Its ends do not fully match the called genes, so a read error is possible. The chain's CDR3 is CASSYGGGLVNYGYPF. DNA of the CDR3: TGTGCCAGCAGTTACGGGGGGGGTCTGGTTAACTATGGCTACCCCTTC. The chain couples TRBV6-5 to TRBJ1-2; D is possibly TRBD1 (5 bases). In germline, CDR1 is MNHEY, CDR2 SVGAGI. The CDR3 runs to 16 residues.

V gene TRBV4-3 combines with J gene TRBJ1-1; 9 nucleotides match TRBD1. Trimming at V came to 4 bases and at J to 5 bases, leaving 8 bases not matched to a gene. CDR3 size: 15 residues. Germline CDR1 reads LGHNA; CDR2 reads YSLEER. The CDR3 nucleotides read TGCGCCAGCAGCCCCCTTCGGACAGGGGTTACTGAAGCTTTCTTT. Its translation: CASSPLRTGVTEAFF.

The chain uses TRBV5-1 and TRBJ2-3; 14 bases are shared with TRBD2. The germline CDR1 and CDR2 sequences are SGHRS and YFSETQ. V was clipped by 0 bases and J by 1 base; unmatched bases: 1. The CDR3 has 17 amino acids. The CDR3 sequence is CASSLEGLAGGTDTQYF. CDR3 DNA sequence: TGCGCCAGCAGCTTGGAGGGACTAGCGGGAGGCACAGATACGCAGTATTTT.

This clone showed up just a few times. V gene TRBV4-2 combines with J gene TRBJ2-1; D is possibly TRBD2 (6 bases). The CDR3 has 17 residues. V was cut by 5 bases and J by 1 base, with 18 bases left in between. Germline V gene data show CDR1 as LGHNA and CDR2 as YNFKEQ. CDR3 in amino acids: CASSSRATSGSYNEQFF. DNA for the CDR3: TGTGCCAGCAGCTCTCGAGCGACTAGTGGTTCCTACAATGAGCAGTTCTTC.

The count of this clone is one. The chain is built from TRBV28 and TRBJ2-1; maybe TRBD1 (6 bases). The germline V gene has CDR1 MDHEN and CDR2 SYDVKM. CDR3 length: 16 amino acids. The V end was cut by 1 base, the J end by 2 bases, with 12 bases between. This CDR3 is CASSLSTGWTYNEQFF. The DNA for the CDR3 is TGTGCCAGCAGTTTATCTACAGGGTGGACCTACAATGAGCAGTTCTTC.

The V call is TRBV18, the J call TRBJ2-7, with D perhaps matching TRBD1 (5 bases). Germline CDR1 reads KGHSH; CDR2 reads LQKENI. The CDR3 totals 13 residues. V shed 2 bases and J shed 1 base, with 6 bases lying between them. The chain's CDR3 is CASSPDSSYEQYF. The CDR3 DNA follows: TGTGCCAGCTCACCAGACAGTTCCTACGAGCAGTACTTC.

The chain joins TRBV5-1 to TRBJ1-1; 7 bases agree with TRBD1. This CDR3 has 14 amino acids. V was clipped by 8 bases and J by 3 bases; unmatched bases: 10. Germline values: CDR1 SGHRS, CDR2 YFSETQ. The CDR3 coding sequence is TGCGCCAGTCCCGACAGGGAAGGGGACACTGAAGCTTTCTTT. It translates to CASPDREGDTEAFF.

The table lists this clone with a few counts. CDR3 nucleotide sequence: TGCGCCAGCAGCCAAGGGGGACTAGCGGGAGACGAGCAGTACTTC. Translating it yields CASSQGGLAGDEQYF. J is TRBJ2-7 and V is TRBV4-1; 14 nucleotides agree with TRBD2. The CDR3 has 15 residues. The trim removed 1 base at V and 5 bases at J, leaving 1 base unmatched. Germline loops: CDR1 MGHRA, CDR2 YSYEKL.

This chain uses TRBV6-1 with TRBJ2-1, with 9 bases fitting TRBD2. This CDR3 is built from 15 residues. Per the germline V gene, CDR1 is MNHNS and CDR2 is SASEGT. The V segment lost 4 bases and the J segment 4 bases; nucleotides outside the gene matches: 5. CDR3 sequence reads: CASSGYSGGYNEQFF. The CDR3 DNA follows: TGTGCCAGCAGTGGTTATAGCGGGGGTTACAATGAGCAGTTCTTC.

The chain carries TRBV29-1 and TRBJ2-1; TRBD2 matches at 8 bases. CDR1 and CDR2 from the germline V gene are SQVTM and ANQGSEA. The CDR3 covers 16 residues. The ends lost 3 bases at V and 8 bases at J; junction bases unmatched: 15. The CDR3 DNA reads as TGCAGCGTTGATTCAACCGACCGGGTAGCGGGGTATGAGCAGTTCTTC. Amino acids: CSVDSTDRVAGYEQFF.

This clone was observed a single time. This rearrangement joins TRBV13 to TRBJ1-2; D is undetermined. The germline CDR1 and CDR2 sequences are PRHDT and FYEKMQ (reference sequence). Trimming removed 5 bases at V and 8 bases at J, with 24 bases between. The CDR3 length is 16 residues. This chain's CDR3 is CASSPIGETIGKGYTF. The CDR3 bases are TGTGCCAGCAGCCCCATCGGTGAGACTATAGGGAAAGGCTACACCTTC. Supplemented by reference TRBV13 and TRBJ1-2, the full variable domain reads AAGVIQSPRHLIKEKRETATLKCYPIPRHDTVYWYQQGPGQDPQFLISFYEKMQSDKGSIPDRFSAQQFSDYHSELNMSSLELGDSALYFCASSPIGETIGKGYTFGSGTRLTVV.

The CDR3, as DNA: TGTGCCAGCAGCGCGGGACTAGCGGGGGTAGAGACCCAGTACTTC. Amino acids: CASSAGLAGVETQYF. J is TRBJ2-5 and V is TRBV5-4, with 14 bases identical to TRBD2. Germline-derived CDR1 and CDR2 are SGHNT and YYREEE (reference sequence). Trimming cost V 4 bases and J 4 bases; bases outside gene matches: 3. The CDR3 extends over 15 amino acids.

The V gene is TRBV2, the J gene TRBJ2-7; TRBD2 aligns across 8 bases. From germline, CDR1 is SNHLY and CDR2 FYNNEI. Trimming took 9 bases from V and 4 from J; bases not matched to a gene: 17. The CDR3 length is 16 residues. The CDR3 reads CARPNSRRRGEYEQYF. The CDR3 DNA is TGTGCCAGACCCAATTCTAGACGGCGGGGGGAGTACGAGCAGTACTTC. The entire variable domain, with the rest obtained from reference TRBV2 and TRBJ2-7, is as follows: EPEVTQTPSHQVTQMGQEVILRCVPISNHLYFYWYRQILGQKVEFLVSFYNNEISEKSEIFDDQFSVERPDGSNFTLKIRSTKLEDSAMYFCARPNSRRRGEYEQYFGPGTRLTVT.